This entry features one T cell receptor (beta chain) sequence. These data originate in a study of blood T cell repertoires in COVID-19. V was trimmed by 0 bases and J by 1 base, leaving 9 bases between them. CDR1 is MGHRA and CDR2 is YSYEKL in the germline V gene. The CDR3 contains 15 residues. For recovered donors of Cohort 3, there were two negative PCRs, clearance, or symptom resolution. Data came from immunoSEQ multiplex PCR; TCRdb stores just in-frame clones and leaves some out. The table lists about 380,000 clones, around 87% of them singletons. The chain links TRBV4-1 to TRBJ2-5; D possibly corresponds to TRBD2 (6 bases). Sequencing was done on a sample of PBMCs or T cells enriched from blood (not recorded which). The source is a man aged 25 to 40 who had recovered from COVID-19. The CDR3 loop reads CASSQEETSQETQYF. CDR3 coding DNA: TGCGCCAGCAGCCAAGAGGAGACTAGCCAAGAGACCCAGTACTTC.